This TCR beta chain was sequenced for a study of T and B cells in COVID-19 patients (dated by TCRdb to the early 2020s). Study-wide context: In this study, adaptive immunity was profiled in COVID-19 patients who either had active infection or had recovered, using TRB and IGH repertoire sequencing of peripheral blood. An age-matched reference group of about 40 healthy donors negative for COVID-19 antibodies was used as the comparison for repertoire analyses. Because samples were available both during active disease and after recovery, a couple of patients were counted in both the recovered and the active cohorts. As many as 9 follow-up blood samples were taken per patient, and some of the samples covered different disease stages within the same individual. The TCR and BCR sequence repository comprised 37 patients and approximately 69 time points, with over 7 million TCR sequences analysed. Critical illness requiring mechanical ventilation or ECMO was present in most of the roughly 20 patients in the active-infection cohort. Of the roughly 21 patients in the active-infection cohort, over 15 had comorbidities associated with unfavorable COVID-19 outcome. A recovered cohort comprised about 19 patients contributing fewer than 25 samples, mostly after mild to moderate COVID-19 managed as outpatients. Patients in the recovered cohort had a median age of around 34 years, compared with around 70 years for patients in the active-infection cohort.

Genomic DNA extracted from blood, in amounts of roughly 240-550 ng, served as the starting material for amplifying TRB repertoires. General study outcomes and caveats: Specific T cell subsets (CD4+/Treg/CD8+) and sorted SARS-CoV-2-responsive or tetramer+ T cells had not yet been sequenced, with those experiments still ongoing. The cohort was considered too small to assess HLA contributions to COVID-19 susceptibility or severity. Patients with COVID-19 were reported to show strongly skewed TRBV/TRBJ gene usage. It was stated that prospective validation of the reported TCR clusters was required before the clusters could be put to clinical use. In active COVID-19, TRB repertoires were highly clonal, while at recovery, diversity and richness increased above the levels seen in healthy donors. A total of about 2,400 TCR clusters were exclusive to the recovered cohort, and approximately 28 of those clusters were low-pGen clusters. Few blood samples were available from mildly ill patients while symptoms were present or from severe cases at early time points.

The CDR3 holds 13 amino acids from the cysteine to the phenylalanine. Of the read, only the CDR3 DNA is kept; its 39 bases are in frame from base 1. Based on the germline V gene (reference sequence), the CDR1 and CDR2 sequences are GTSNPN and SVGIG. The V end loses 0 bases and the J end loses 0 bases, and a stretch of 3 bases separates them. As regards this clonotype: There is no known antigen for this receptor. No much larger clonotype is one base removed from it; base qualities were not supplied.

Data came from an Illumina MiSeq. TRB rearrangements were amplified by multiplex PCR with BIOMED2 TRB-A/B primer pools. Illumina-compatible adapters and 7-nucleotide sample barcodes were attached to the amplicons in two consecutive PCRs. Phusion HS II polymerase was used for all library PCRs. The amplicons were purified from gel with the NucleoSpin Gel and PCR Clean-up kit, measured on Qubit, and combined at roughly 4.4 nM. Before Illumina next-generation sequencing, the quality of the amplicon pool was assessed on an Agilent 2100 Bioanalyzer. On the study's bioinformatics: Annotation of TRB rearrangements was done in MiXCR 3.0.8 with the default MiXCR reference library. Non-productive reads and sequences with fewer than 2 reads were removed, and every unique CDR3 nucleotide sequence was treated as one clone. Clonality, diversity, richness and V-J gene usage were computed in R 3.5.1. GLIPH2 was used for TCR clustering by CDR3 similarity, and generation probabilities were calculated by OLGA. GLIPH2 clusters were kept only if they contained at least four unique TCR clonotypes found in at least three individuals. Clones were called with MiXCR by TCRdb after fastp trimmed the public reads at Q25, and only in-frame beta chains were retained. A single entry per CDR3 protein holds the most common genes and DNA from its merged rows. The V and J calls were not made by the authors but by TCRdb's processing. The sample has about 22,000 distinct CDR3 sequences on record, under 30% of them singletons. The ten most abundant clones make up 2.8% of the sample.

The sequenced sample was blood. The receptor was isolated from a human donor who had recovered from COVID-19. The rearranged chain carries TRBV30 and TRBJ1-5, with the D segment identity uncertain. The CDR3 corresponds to CAWSVSSNQPQHF. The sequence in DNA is TGTGCCTGGAGTGTGAGTAGCAATCAGCCCCAGCATTTT.